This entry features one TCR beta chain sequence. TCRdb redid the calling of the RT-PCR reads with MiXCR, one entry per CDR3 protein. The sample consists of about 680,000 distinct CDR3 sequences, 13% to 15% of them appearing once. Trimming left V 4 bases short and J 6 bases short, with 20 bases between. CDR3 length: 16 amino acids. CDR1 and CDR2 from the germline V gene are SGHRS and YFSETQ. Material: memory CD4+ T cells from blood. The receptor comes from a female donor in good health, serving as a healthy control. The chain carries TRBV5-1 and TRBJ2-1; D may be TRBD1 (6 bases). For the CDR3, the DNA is TGCGCCAGCAGCCTATTAACAGGGTACCAGGTCAATGAGCAGTTCTTC. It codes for CASSLLTGYQVNEQFF.